This entry lists 21 T cell receptor beta chains sequenced from one sample in a study of T cells of healthy individuals. Each CDR3 protein gets one entry after TCRdb re-called the 5' RACE reads with MiXCR. The sample lists tens of thousands of distinct CDR3 sequences; approximately 5% were seen once. The receptors stem from a human donor in good health.

This clonotype was counted many times. The rearrangement links TRBV7-9 to TRBJ1-2; no firm D call. Looked up from germline, CDR1 is SEHNR and CDR2 is FQNEAQ (reference sequence). The CDR3 runs 13 residues. Trimming cost V 6 bases and J 5 bases, with 13 bases left between them. The CDR3 region is CASSPAGAYGYTF. The CDR3 DNA is TGTGCCAGCAGTCCTGCCGGTGCATATGGCTACACCTTC.

This clonotype has at least ten counts. The chain combines TRBV9 with TRBJ1-1; TRBD1 might be the D (6 bases). Between the trimmed V and J ends, which lost 0 bases and 6 bases, there was a span of 15 bases. In germline, CDR1 is SGDLS, CDR2 YYNGEE. The length of the CDR3 is 15 residues. The CDR3 region is CASSVEGRGGSEAFF. For the CDR3, the DNA is TGTGCCAGCAGCGTAGAAGGCAGGGGAGGTTCTGAAGCTTTCTTT. Drawing the rest from reference TRBV9 and TRBJ1-1, the complete variable domain is DSGVTQTPKHLITATGQRVTLRCSPRSGDLSVYWYQQSLDQGLQFLIQYYNGEERAKGNILERFSAQQFPDLHSELNLSSLELGDSALYFCASSVEGRGGSEAFFGQGTRLTVV.

This clonotype was detected ten times or more. The CDR3 nucleotides read TGTGCCAGCAGTGAATCTAACAGGGGCCGAGTCGAGCAGTACTTC. It specifies CASSESNRGRVEQYF. This chain connects TRBV25-1 to TRBJ2-7, with 7 nucleotides matching TRBD1. The CDR3 extends over 15 amino acids. The V gene end was trimmed by 1 base and the J gene end by 6 bases; junction bases not matched to a gene: 9. Per germline, CDR1 MGHDK and CDR2 SYGVNS.

Ten or more counts support this clonotype. The rearrangement uses TRBV20-1 and TRBJ2-7; tentatively, D is TRBD2 (6 bases). This CDR3 region has 15 residues. CDR1 and CDR2 from the germline V gene are DFQATT and SNEGSKA (reference sequence). Trimming removed 1 base at V and 1 base at J, with 14 bases between. The CDR3 nucleotides are TGCAGTGCTAGAGCGGTTAGCGGTTATTCCTACGAGCAGTACTTC. This sequence encodes CSARAVSGYSYEQYF.

This clonotype was observed a few times. This chain connects TRBV2 to TRBJ2-7; unclear D gene. Germline CDR1 SNHLY, CDR2 FYNNEI. The CDR3 is 14 residues long. The germline V and J ends were trimmed by 3 bases and 7 bases, with 16 bases remaining between them. CDR3 nucleotides: TGTGCCAGCAGTGACGCTCCGGGTCCAGTGGAGCAGTACTTC. This codes for CASSDAPGPVEQYF.

This clonotype was counted at least ten times. The chain links TRBV18 to TRBJ1-3; D is unresolved. V dropped 0 bases and J dropped 0 bases, with 9 bases sitting between them. This CDR3 spans 16 amino acids. CDR1 KGHSH and CDR2 LQKENI come from the germline V gene. CDR3: CASSPPSGFSGNTIYF. The CDR3 nucleotides are TGTGCCAGCTCACCACCGTCCGGATTCTCTGGAAACACCATATATTTT.

This clonotype was counted a few times. The chain joins TRBV28 to TRBJ2-1, with 12 bases fitting TRBD2. CDR3 length: 17 residues. V gave up 4 bases and J gave up 7 bases; unmatched junction bases: 11. Germline V gives CDR1 MDHEN, CDR2 SYDVKM. Here the CDR3 reads CASSSPSGGAFKNEQFF. The CDR3 DNA is TGTGCCAGCAGTTCACCTAGCGGGGGGGCCTTTAAAAATGAGCAGTTCTTC.

This clonotype was counted only a few times. Mismatch with germline at one junction end may stem from a read error. This chain uses TRBV29-1 with TRBJ1-2; possible D gene TRBD1, 6 bases. The CDR3 has 13 residues. Germline CDR1 SQVTM, CDR2 ANQGSEA. The CDR3 region is CSVVGGTNYGYNF. In DNA form, the CDR3 reads TGCAGCGTGGTGGGGGGGACAAACTATGGCTACAACTTC.

As for this clonotype: It may be a read error: a sequence one base away is much more abundant. This chain uses TRBV3-1 with TRBJ1-3; D not resolved. There are 17 residues in the CDR3. Germline lookup yields CDR1 LGHDT and CDR2 YNNKEL (reference sequence). The germline V and J ends were trimmed by 1 base and 0 bases, with 13 bases remaining between them. The CDR3 protein is CASSQGSAAASGNTIYF. The CDR3 region has the DNA TGTGCCAGCAGCCAAGGCTCGGCAGCAGCCTCTGGAAACACCATATATTTT.

This clonotype was detected ten times or more. The V gene is TRBV25-1, the J gene TRBJ2-3; either TRBD1 or TRBD2 may supply D (5 bases each). CDR1 MGHDK and CDR2 SYGVNS come from the germline V gene. CDR3 length equals 16 residues. V was pared by 3 bases and J by 1 base, with 14 bases between. The CDR3 loop is CASSDQGPTGTDTQYF. DNA of the CDR3: TGTGCCAGCAGTGATCAGGGACCCACCGGCACAGATACGCAGTATTTT.

Worth noting for this clonotype: A much larger clone is a single base away; this may be a read error. The chain couples TRBV7-9 to TRBJ1-5; TRBD1 might be the D (6 bases). The germline gives CDR1 SEHNR, CDR2 FQNEAQ (reference sequence). The CDR3 spans 15 residues. CDR3 coding DNA: TGTGCCAGCAGCTACACGGGGGCAAGCAATCAGCCCCAGAATTTT. Residues: CASSYTGASNQPQNF.

This clonotype was picked up a small number of times. This chain joins TRBV6-5 and TRBJ1-4, with 9 nucleotides matching TRBD1. Looked up from germline, CDR1 is MNHEY and CDR2 is SVGAGI. This CDR3 has 13 residues. Trimming took 6 bases from V and 8 from J; bases not matched to a gene: 4. The CDR3 DNA sequence: TGTGCCAGCAGCCGGGACAGGGACGAAAAACTGTTTTTT. Translation: CASSRDRDEKLFF.

This clonotype was counted many times. The chain uses TRBV7-2 and TRBJ2-1; possibly TRBD1 for D (6 bases). Germline CDR1 reads SGHTA; CDR2 reads FQGNSA. V was trimmed by 7 bases and J by 0 bases, leaving 16 bases between them. The CDR3 spans 16 residues. The CDR3 protein is CASTSNRASSYNEQFF. CDR3 bases: TGTGCCAGCACCTCAAACAGGGCCAGCTCCTACAATGAGCAGTTCTTC. Filled out from reference TRBV7-2 and TRBJ2-1, the complete variable domain reads GAGVSQSPSNKVTEKGKDVELRCDPISGHTALYWYRQSLGQGLEFLIYFQGNSAPDKSGLPSDRFSAERTGGSVSTLTIQRTQQEDSAVYLCASTSNRASSYNEQFFGPGTRLTVL.

This clonotype was recorded many times. This chain connects TRBV11-2 to TRBJ2-1; D is ambiguous. This CDR3 is 14 amino acids long. Between the trimmed V and J ends, which lost 5 bases and 2 bases, there was a span of 10 bases. CDR1 and CDR2 from the germline V gene are SGHAT and FQNNGV. This CDR3 reads CASSAINPYNEQFF. In nucleotides, the CDR3 is TGTGCCAGCAGCGCCATAAACCCCTACAATGAGCAGTTCTTC.

The CDR3 region is CASNGQQGGTEAFF. In nucleotides, the CDR3 is TGTGCCAGCAATGGACAGCAAGGGGGCACTGAAGCTTTCTTT. The chain uses TRBV6-2 or TRBV6-3 and TRBJ1-1; D might be TRBD1 (6 bases). Between the trimmed V and J ends, which lost 7 bases and 4 bases, there was a span of 16 bases. The germline CDR1 and CDR2 sequences are MNHEY and SVGEGT. The CDR3 extends over 14 amino acids.

This clonotype appeared many times. This chain uses TRBV24-1 with TRBJ2-2, with a possible D match to TRBD1 (5 bases). Germline loops: CDR1 KGHDR, CDR2 SFDVKD. CDR3 length equals 14 residues. Between the trimmed V and J ends, which lost 4 bases and 4 bases, there was a span of 9 bases. The CDR3 nucleotides are TGTGCCACCAGTGACCCTAGGGGCACCGGGGAGCTGTTTTTT. The encoded protein is CATSDPRGTGELFF.

This clonotype has at least ten counts. The chain uses TRBV29-1 and TRBJ2-2, with 8 bases lining up with TRBD1. This CDR3 is built from 13 residues. Germline loops: CDR1 SQVTM, CDR2 ANQGSEA. V lost 4 bases, J lost 6 bases, and 4 bases stayed unmatched. The DNA of the CDR3 is TGCAGCGTTGTCGACAGGGGTCCCGGGGAGCTGTTTTTT. Protein product: CSVVDRGPGELFF.

This clonotype showed up many times. The V call is TRBV15, the J call TRBJ1-1, with D possibly matching TRBD1 (5 bases). Germline assignment: CDR1 LNHNV and CDR2 YYDKDF (reference sequence). V gave up 1 base and J gave up 7 bases, with 10 bases separating them. The CDR3 covers 13 residues. The CDR3 coding sequence is TGTGCCACCAGCAGAGGGGGGACCTATGAAGCTTTCTTT. This gives the protein CATSRGGTYEAFF.

Many counts were recorded for this clonotype. This chain joins TRBV5-6 and TRBJ2-3; D gene ambiguous. V lost 2 bases and J lost 1, with 8 bases in between. This CDR3 contains 14 residues. CDR1 is SGHDT and CDR2 is YYEEEE in the germline V gene. The CDR3 here is CASSFLGGTDTQYF. For the CDR3, the DNA is TGTGCCAGCAGCTTTTTAGGAGGCACAGATACGCAGTATTTT.

This clonotype was observed at least ten times. V gene TRBV15 combines with J gene TRBJ2-6, with D maybe TRBD2 (5 bases). V lost 4 bases to trimming and J lost 4 bases, with 11 bases between them. The CDR3 consists of 15 residues. CDR1 is LNHNV and CDR2 is YYDKDF in the germline V gene (reference sequence). The CDR3 DNA follows: TGTGCCACCAGCATAGGAGGTTCCGGGGCCAACGTCCTGACTTTC. It is translated as CATSIGGSGANVLTF.

V usage is TRBV5-4 and J usage is TRBJ2-3; D remains ambiguous. CDR1 SGHNT and CDR2 YYREEE come from the germline V gene (reference sequence). The CDR3 totals 14 residues. V was trimmed by 1 base and J by 4 bases, leaving 10 bases between them. The CDR3 DNA reads TGTGCCAGCAGCTTGATGTGGAATTCAGATACGCAGTATTTT. This gives the protein CASSLMWNSDTQYF.